This TCR beta chain was recorded in a study of monozygotic twins with inflammatory bowel disease. TCRdb re-called the 5' RACE reads; every CDR3 protein appears as one record, without DNA. The repertoire shows some 330,000 distinct CDR3 sequences; the top ten hold more than 4.5%. CDR3 size: 16 residues. Germline V gene sequence: CDR1 SGHRS, CDR2 YFSETQ. The chain is built from TRBV5-1 and TRBJ2-5; the D call from TCRdb, TRBD1, cannot be confirmed without DNA. This receptor was taken from a human donor with ulcerative colitis or Crohn's disease, or a healthy co-twin of an affected twin (not recorded which). The source material was blood. CDR3 amino acids: CASSSSPGQGQETQYF.